This TCR beta chain comes out of a study of T cell responses to AZD1222 COVID-19 vaccine. Study-wide points: Repertoire collection took place solely once the T cell response had peaked. Baseline seropositivity characterized only six AZD1222 recipients.

Trimming took 5 bases from V and 1 from J, leaving 12 bases between them. The germline V gene has CDR1 LNHDA and CDR2 SQIVND (reference sequence). The length of the CDR3 is 15 residues. This table comes from immunoSEQ multiplex PCR, and its TCRdb copy is limited to in-frame clones, with some not included. There are about 42,000 clones in the sample; approximately 89% occur only once, and around a quarter lies in the top ten. As concerns this clone: As yet, its antigen is unknown.

The chain combines TRBV19 with TRBJ1-5; D unresolved. Here the sequenced sample was peripheral blood, taken 28 days after the second AZD1222 dose. This receptor was obtained from an adult who received the AZD1222 COVID-19 vaccine. CDR3 nucleotide sequence: TGTGCCAGTAGTCCCCGTGACATAAGCAATCAGCCCCAGCATTTT. Protein product: CASSPRDISNQPQHF.